This T cell receptor beta chain came from a study of T cells in Graves' hyperthyroidism and ophthalmopathy. TCR beta CDR3 sequences were amplified from RNA transcripts. Initially, a first-round RT-PCR of the TCR CDR3 employed the HTBI primer set. TCRdb ran MiXCR on the multiplex PCR reads and lists one entry per CDR3 protein. The table includes 500,000 to 600,000 distinct CDR3 sequences, under 60% detected once. This clonotype has a count of ten or more. The CDR3 has 14 residues. Germline lookup yields CDR1 SGHDT and CDR2 YYEEEE. The V end was cut by 0 bases, the J end by 4 bases, with 10 bases between.

The receptor was isolated from an adult woman with Graves' disease, either hyperthyroidism or ophthalmopathy (not recorded which). The material sequenced was peripheral blood or thyroid tissue (not recorded which). The V gene is TRBV5-6, the J gene TRBJ1-2; no clear D gene. CDR3 sequence reads: CASSLGSSRYGYTF. CDR3 sequence (DNA): TGTGCCAGCAGCTTGGGATCGAGTCGCTATGGCTACACCTTC.